The 9 T cell receptor beta chains listed next were all sequenced from one sample in a study of CD8 T cells in ankylosing spondylitis. MiXCR was run by TCRdb on the 5' RACE reads, yielding one entry per CDR3 protein. The sample has 100,000 to 150,000 distinct CDR3 sequences; roughly a tenth are singletons. Sequencing was done on a sample of blood, either unsorted or a sorted T cell fraction (not recorded which). These receptors were taken from a male donor with ankylosing spondylitis or in good health (not recorded which).

Many counts were recorded for this clonotype. J is TRBJ2-7 and V is TRBV9, with D maybe TRBD1 (6 bases). V was trimmed by 0 bases and J by 3 bases, leaving 10 bases between them. The CDR3 is 14 amino acids. The germline CDR1 and CDR2 sequences are SGDLS and YYNGEE. The CDR3 DNA sequence: TGTGCCAGCAGCGTAGCAGGGGACCACTACGAGCAGTACTTC. Protein: CASSVAGDHYEQYF. Complete variable domain (other parts from reference TRBV9 and TRBJ2-7): DSGVTQTPKHLITATGQRVTLRCSPRSGDLSVYWYQQSLDQGLQFLIQYYNGEERAKGNILERFSAQQFPDLHSELNLSSLELGDSALYFCASSVAGDHYEQYFGPGTRLTVT.

This clonotype has a count of ten or more. V and J are TRBV20-1 and TRBJ2-1; possibly TRBD1 or TRBD2 for D (5 bases each). In germline, CDR1 is DFQATT, CDR2 SNEGSKA (reference sequence). The CDR3 spans 14 residues. V dropped 6 bases and J dropped 4 bases, with 16 bases sitting between them. The CDR3 nucleotides read TGCAGTGCCTTCACCGGGACGGGGTACAATGAGCAGTTCTTC. Its protein is CSAFTGTGYNEQFF.

In its sample, this clonotype was seen a few times. The chain links TRBV5-1 to TRBJ2-7, with TRBD1 identical over 12 bases. The CDR3 runs to 14 residues. CDR1 and CDR2 (germline): SGHRS, YFSETQ. J lost 5 bases, V lost 4 bases, and 4 bases had no gene match. The CDR3 DNA reads TGCGCCAGCAGCAGGGACAGGGGGCGTCACGAGCAGTACTTC. It encodes CASSRDRGRHEQYF.

In this sample, this clonotype turned up many times. The genes are TRBV20-1 and TRBJ2-1; 7 positions agree with TRBD1. The germline gives CDR1 DFQATT, CDR2 SNEGSKA (reference sequence). This CDR3 is built from 17 residues. V was pared by 3 bases and J by 3 bases, with 14 bases of the junction left unmatched. In DNA, the CDR3 is TGCAGTGCTAGGCCCCTAACCGACAGGGCCGACTACAATGAGCAGTTCTTC. Amino acid sequence: CSARPLTDRADYNEQFF.

In this sample, this clonotype turned up many times. The genes are TRBV29-1 and TRBJ1-4, with unresolved D. This CDR3 has 12 amino acids. Trimming stripped 4 bases from V and 5 bases from J, with 8 bases between. Germline assignment: CDR1 SQVTM and CDR2 ANQGSEA. The CDR3 reads CSVVGWNEKLFF. DNA for the CDR3: TGCAGCGTTGTTGGGTGGAATGAAAAACTGTTTTTT.

This clonotype occurred many times. This chain joins TRBV5-5 and TRBJ2-7, with 10 bases matching TRBD1. V was clipped by 4 bases and J by 2 bases; unmatched bases: 3. This CDR3 region has 14 residues. CDR1 and CDR2 from the germline V gene are SGHKS and YYEKEE (reference sequence). The CDR3 sequence: CASSQTGGAYEQYF. The CDR3 nucleotides are TGTGCCAGCAGCCAGACAGGGGGCGCCTACGAGCAGTACTTC.

The table lists this clonotype with many counts. This chain connects TRBV20-1 to TRBJ2-3; D not resolved. Germline V CDR1 and CDR2: DFQATT, SNEGSKA (reference sequence). This CDR3 has 17 residues. The V gene lost 2 bases and the J gene lost 0 bases, with 18 bases spanning the gap. The CDR3 is CSARIPLGRNSTDTQYF. The DNA for the CDR3 is TGCAGTGCTAGAATCCCCCTAGGGCGTAACAGCACAGATACGCAGTATTTT.

This clonotype has ten or more counts. The V and J genes are TRBV6-2 or TRBV6-3 and TRBJ2-7, with D perhaps assigned TRBD1 or TRBD2 (5 bases each). This CDR3 region has 15 residues. Trimming left V 0 bases short and J 2 bases short, with 11 bases between. Germline CDR1 MNHEY, CDR2 SVGEGT. CDR3 DNA: TGTGCCAGCAGTTACTCTGAGAGGGGACCCTACGAGCAGTACTTC. Translating gives CASSYSERGPYEQYF.

This clonotype was detected many times. In DNA, the CDR3 is TGTGCCAGCAAACAGGGGTGGGCAGATACGCAGTATTTT. This translates into CASKQGWADTQYF. V usage is TRBV5-6 and J usage is TRBJ2-3; 7 nucleotides align to TRBD1. The CDR3 totals 13 residues. Trimming took 6 bases from V and 4 from J; bases not matched to a gene: 5. The germline V gene has CDR1 SGHDT and CDR2 YYEEEE. Using reference TRBV5-6 and TRBJ2-3 for the parts outside the CDR3, the full variable domain is DAGVTQSPTHLIKTRGQQVTLRCSPKSGHDTVSWYQQALGQGPQFIFQYYEEEERQRGNFPDRFSGHQFPNYSSELNVNALLLGDSALYLCASKQGWADTQYFGPGTRLTVL.